Below, one TCR beta chain is given with its context. Its target is unknown. The germline gives CDR1 GTSNPN, CDR2 SVGIG (reference sequence). With V trimmed by 1 base and J by 5 bases, 8 bases remained unmatched. The CDR3 is made up of 15 amino acids. This record comes from a study of T-cell reconstitution after alpha-beta-depleted transplantation in children. Broader study findings: Newly generated T cells supplied most T-cell counts and diversity one year post-transplant. Two months or so post-transplant, alpha-beta T cells reportedly derived from several hundred expanded graft clones.

Unique molecular identifiers were built into the TCRbeta library. TCRdb ran MiXCR on the PCR reads and lists one entry per CDR3 protein. This sample has some 840,000 distinct CDR3 sequences; approximately 15% occur once, and the top ten carry approximately 5%. The receptor comes from a male patient under 18 who had a stem cell transplant for acute lymphoblastic leukemia, so the T cells may come from the graft donor. The sample here was PBMCs, mostly from graft donor cells, taken 360 days after TCRalphabeta/CD19-depleted stem cell transplant. The chain carries TRBV30 and TRBJ2-1; 7 nucleotides match TRBD2. CDR3 loop: CAWSEGRAPHNEQFF. DNA for the CDR3: TGTGCCTGGAGTGAAGGGAGGGCCCCGCACAATGAGCAGTTCTTC.